Reported below is one T cell receptor (beta chain). The target antigen is unknown. At one end the junction does not follow the germline gene, possibly because of a read error. This record belongs to a study of immune cell composition in non-small cell lung cancer. Study observations and caveats: Clones >0.5% enriched in tumour were rarer in adenocarcinoma (about 35%) than squamous (75%).

Template was genomic DNA from frozen, unsorted single-cell suspensions. The table came from immunoSEQ multiplex PCR; TCRdb's copy has only in-frame clones and leaves some out. The repertoire holds some 9,200 clones, with 65% to 70% as singletons. The CDR3 extends over 16 amino acids. CDR1 is SEHNR, CDR2 FQNEAQ, per germline (reference sequence). The sequencing sample was made of lung tumor tissue. This clonotype was obtained from a human donor with non-small cell lung cancer. This chain joins TRBV7-9 and TRBJ2-7; a weak D match, TRBD1 (5 bases). Here the CDR3 DNA reads TGCGCCAGCAGCCAAGTTGCAGGGCAAATTTTCTACGAGCAGTACTTC. Protein sequence: CASSQVAGQIFYEQYF.